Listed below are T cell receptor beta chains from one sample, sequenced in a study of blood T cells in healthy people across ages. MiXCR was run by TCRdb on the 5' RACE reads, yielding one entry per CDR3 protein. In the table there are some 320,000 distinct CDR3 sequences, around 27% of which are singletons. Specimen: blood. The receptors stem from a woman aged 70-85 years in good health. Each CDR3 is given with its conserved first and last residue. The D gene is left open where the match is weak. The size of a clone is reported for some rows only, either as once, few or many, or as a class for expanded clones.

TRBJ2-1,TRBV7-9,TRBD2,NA,TGTGCCAGCAGCTTAGGTGCTAGCGGGCCTGTACCCTACAATGAGCAGTTCTTC,CASSLGASGPVPYNEQFF
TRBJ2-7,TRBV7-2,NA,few,TGTGCCAGCAGCTTAAATATCTACGAGCAGTACTTC,CASSLNIYEQYF
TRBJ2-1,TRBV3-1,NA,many,TGTGCCAGCGAAGGGGACACCCAAGAGCAGTTCTTC,CASEGDTQEQFF
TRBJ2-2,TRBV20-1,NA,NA,TGCAGTGCTAGACCCCGTCTAGGGGCGGGTGAAGCGGATAAGAACACCGGGGAGCTGTTTTTT,CSARPRLGAGEADKNTGELFF
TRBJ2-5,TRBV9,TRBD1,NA,TGTGCCAGCAGCGTGGGGACAGGGTTCCAAGAGACCCAGTACTTC,CASSVGTGFQETQYF
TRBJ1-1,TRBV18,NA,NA,TGTGCCAGCTCACAGGGGACGGGCACTGAAGCTTTCTTT,CASSQGTGTEAFF
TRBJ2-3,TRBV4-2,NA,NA,TGTGCCAGCAGCCAACTTGACATGACAGATACGCAGTATTTT,CASSQLDMTDTQYF
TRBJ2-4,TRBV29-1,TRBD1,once,TGCAGCGGAGAAGTCGAAGGACAGGGTGACATTCAGTACTTC,CSGEVEGQGDIQYF
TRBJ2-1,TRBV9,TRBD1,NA,TGTGCCAGCAGCGTAGGCCCACAGGGGTCGGATGAGCAGTTCTTC,CASSVGPQGSDEQFF
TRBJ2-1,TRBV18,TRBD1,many,TGTGCCAGCTCACCACGACAGGGGAGCTCCTACAATGAGCAGTTCTTC,CASSPRQGSSYNEQFF
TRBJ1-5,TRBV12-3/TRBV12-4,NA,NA,TGTGCCAGCAGTTTCTCCGGCCCCGGCCCCAATCAGCCCCAGCATTTT,CASSFSGPGPNQPQHF
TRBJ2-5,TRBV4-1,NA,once,TGCGCCAGCAGCCCGCAAAACGGGAGATCTCTCAAGGATGAGACCCAGTACTTC,CASSPQNGRSLKDETQYF
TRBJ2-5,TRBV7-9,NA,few,TGTGCCAGCAGCTCAGACCTTTACGGGAGCGCGTTCTTC,CASSSDLYGSAFF
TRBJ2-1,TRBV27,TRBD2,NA,TGTGCCAGCACCCCGGGGGGGCCGTTCAATGAGCAGTTCTTC,CASTPGGPFNEQFF